These 28 T cell receptor beta chains were all obtained from the same sample, sequenced in a study of PD-1 blockade in mismatch repair-deficient tumors. The data were produced by immunoSEQ multiplex PCR, yet TCRdb's version contains in-frame clones alone and is incomplete. The sample includes over 100,000 clones, around three quarters of them seen just once. The starting material was peripheral blood, obtained roughly 60 weeks after starting pembrolizumab. Receptor source: an adult with mismatch repair-deficient cancer.

The CDR3 coding sequence is TGTGCCAGCAGCGAAGGGACTTACAATGAGCAGTTCTTC. This encodes CASSEGTYNEQFF. This chain connects TRBV9 to TRBJ2-1; TRBD2 might be the D (6 bases). Trimming cost V 3 bases and J 4 bases, with 8 bases left between them. There are 13 residues in the CDR3. CDR1 SGDLS and CDR2 YYNGEE come from the germline V gene.

The chain uses TRBV27 and TRBJ2-1, with 9 bases fitting TRBD1. Germline CDR1 reads MNHEY; CDR2 reads SMNVEV (reference sequence). The J segment lost 6 bases and the V segment lost 3 bases, leaving 3 bases of the junction unmatched. The CDR3 sequence is 14 residues long. For the CDR3, the DNA is TGTGCCAGCAGTTTTCGGGACAGGGTCAATGAGCAGTTCTTC. Translated: CASSFRDRVNEQFF.

V and J are TRBV7-9 and TRBJ2-7; 9 positions agree with TRBD2. V shed 5 bases and J 0 bases; nucleotides not matched to a gene: 8. The V gene's germline CDR1 is SEHNR and CDR2 FQNEAQ (reference sequence). The CDR3 spans 16 residues. Written as DNA, the CDR3 is TGTGCCAGCAGCACCACCACTAGCGGGCGCTCCTACGAGCAGTACTTC. Its protein is CASSTTTSGRSYEQYF.

The chain couples TRBV6-6 to TRBJ1-1; D not resolved. Per the germline V gene, CDR1 is MNHNY and CDR2 is SVGAGI (reference sequence). Trimming removed 0 bases at V and 1 base at J, with 9 bases between. The CDR3 is 15 amino acids. The CDR3 DNA is TGTGCCAGCAGTTACTCTCCAGGTGAGAACACTGAAGCTTTCTTT. It encodes CASSYSPGENTEAFF.

The chain is built from TRBV9 and TRBJ2-3, with TRBD1 matching over 12 bases. This CDR3 spans 15 amino acids. Germline V lookup: CDR1 SGDLS, CDR2 YYNGEE. Trimming at V came to 3 bases and at J to 5 bases, leaving 4 bases not matched to a gene. CDR3 DNA sequence: TGTGCCAGCAGCGGGGACAGGGGGCCACAAGATACGCAGTATTTT. This sequence encodes CASSGDRGPQDTQYF. Supplemented by reference TRBV9 and TRBJ2-3, the full variable domain reads DSGVTQTPKHLITATGQRVTLRCSPRSGDLSVYWYQQSLDQGLQFLIQYYNGEERAKGNILERFSAQQFPDLHSELNLSSLELGDSALYFCASSGDRGPQDTQYFGPGTRLTVL.

This rearrangement joins TRBV19 to TRBJ1-1; no definite D call. Germline V gene sequence: CDR1 LNHDA, CDR2 SQIVND (reference sequence). V gave up 3 bases and J gave up 11 bases, with 16 bases separating them. This CDR3 comprises 13 residues. CDR3 sequence (DNA): TGTGCCAGTAGTATTGAACGGGAAAGACCTGCTTTCTTT. Translated: CASSIERERPAFF.

This clone has just one count. This chain uses TRBV4-3 with TRBJ1-2; D unresolved. V gave up 0 bases and J gave up 1 base, with 9 bases separating them. Looked up from germline, CDR1 is LGHNA and CDR2 is YSLEER. CDR3 size: 15 residues. This chain's CDR3 is CASSQDRLFNYGYTF. The CDR3 DNA reads TGCGCCAGCAGCCAAGACAGATTATTTAACTATGGCTACACCTTC.

The V and J genes are TRBV15 and TRBJ2-1; D not certain. The V end was cut by 0 bases, the J end by 4 bases, with 13 bases between. Germline V gene data show CDR1 as LNHNV and CDR2 as YYDKDF (reference sequence). The CDR3 has 16 residues. The CDR3 loop reads CATSRDLSGGYNEQFF. Here the CDR3 DNA reads TGTGCCACCAGCAGAGATCTGAGTGGCGGTTACAATGAGCAGTTCTTC.

The chain combines TRBV10-3 with TRBJ2-2; D possibly corresponds to TRBD2 (6 bases). Germline V gene data show CDR1 as ENHRY and CDR2 as SYGVKD. The CDR3 extends over 13 amino acids. With 4 bases removed from V and 12 bases from J, the gap between germline ends came to 15 bases. CDR3 coding DNA: TGTGCCATCAGTGGGCGACTAGATCCGAAGCTGTTTTTT. It codes for CAISGRLDPKLFF.

The chain links TRBV5-5 to TRBJ2-3; D uncertain. Per germline, CDR1 SGHKS and CDR2 YYEKEE (reference sequence). Trimming took 6 bases from V and 4 from J, leaving 15 bases between them. This CDR3 is 14 amino acids long. CDR3 region: CASNPWWDSDTQYF. Written as DNA, the CDR3 is TGTGCCAGCAATCCTTGGTGGGATTCAGATACGCAGTATTTT.

The chain carries TRBV6-1 and TRBJ2-1, with 12 bases lining up with TRBD1. Germline CDR1 reads MNHNS; CDR2 reads SASEGT. Trimming removed 7 bases from V and 9 bases from J; junction bases left unmatched: 7. This CDR3 comprises 14 residues. The CDR3 bases are TGTGCCAGCACTCAGGGGACAGGGGGCCTTGAGCAGTTCTTC. Translation: CASTQGTGGLEQFF.

This clone was seen only once. The chain has TRBV14 and TRBJ2-7; maybe TRBD2 (5 bases). Trimming removed 4 bases from V and 5 bases from J, with 15 bases in between. Germline V lookup: CDR1 SGHDN, CDR2 FVKESK. This CDR3 comprises 14 residues. For the CDR3, the DNA is TGTGCCAGCAGCCCCGGACTCCGGTCTAACGAGCAGTACTTC. It yields the protein CASSPGLRSNEQYF.

The rearrangement links TRBV10-3 to TRBJ1-5; D is unclear. Deletions cut 6 bases from V and 4 bases from J, with 10 bases between. This CDR3 is 13 amino acids long. Germline V lookup: CDR1 ENHRY, CDR2 SYGVKD. The CDR3 DNA reads as TGTGCCATCAGAGCCGACGGTAATCAGCCCCAGCATTTT. Amino acid sequence: CAIRADGNQPQHF.

CDR3 sequence reads: CASSFSWDREGRELFF. The CDR3 coding sequence is TGTGCCAGCAGCTTTTCATGGGACAGGGAGGGCCGGGAGCTGTTTTTT. This chain links TRBV7-8 with TRBJ2-2, with TRBD1 matching over 9 bases. Germline lookup yields CDR1 SGHVS and CDR2 FQNEAQ. The length of the CDR3 is 16 residues. J lost 9 bases, V lost 3 bases, and 11 bases had no gene match.

This chain uses TRBV2 with TRBJ2-5; 9 positions agree with TRBD2. The junction had 7 bases not matched to a gene; V was cut back by 7 bases and J by 1 base. The germline gives CDR1 SNHLY, CDR2 FYNNEI. This CDR3 has 15 residues. In nucleotides, the CDR3 is TGTGCCAGCAAGGATCTAGCGGGACTCCAAGAGACCCAGTACTTC. Encoded protein: CASKDLAGLQETQYF.

This clone is medium-sized (0.01 to 0.1%) in the sample. V gene TRBV5-8 combines with J gene TRBJ1-2; TRBD1 aligns across 8 bases. The V gene's germline CDR1 is SGHTS and CDR2 YDEGEE. J lost 4 bases, V lost 5 bases, and 7 bases had no gene match. This CDR3 comprises 14 residues. The CDR3 loop is CASSFQGAFYGYTF. Written as DNA, the CDR3 is TGTGCCAGCAGTTTTCAGGGGGCCTTCTATGGCTACACCTTC.

This chain connects TRBV19 to TRBJ1-3; 10 bases agree with TRBD1. The V segment lost 5 bases and the J segment 5 bases; nucleotides outside the gene matches: 6. This CDR3 comprises 15 residues. Germline V gene data show CDR1 as LNHDA and CDR2 as SQIVND (reference sequence). CDR3 residues: CASSFRQGARNTIYF. CDR3 sequence (DNA): TGTGCCAGTAGTTTTCGACAGGGGGCGAGAAACACCATATATTTT. The full variable domain, rest sourced from reference TRBV19 and TRBJ1-3, is DGGITQSPKYLFRKEGQNVTLSCEQNLNHDAMYWYRQDPGQGLRLIYYSQIVNDFQKGDIAEGYSVSREKKESFPLTVTSAQKNPTAFYLCASSFRQGARNTIYFGEGSWLTVV.

CDR3 bases: TGTGCCAGCCCACTAGCCAAGTTCTCCTACAATGAGCAGTTCTTC. It encodes CASPLAKFSYNEQFF. The chain joins TRBV2 to TRBJ2-1; D possibly corresponds to TRBD2 (6 bases). Germline assignment: CDR1 SNHLY and CDR2 FYNNEI. The length of the CDR3 is 15 residues. Trimming took off 8 bases at V and 0 bases at J, with 14 bases between the two ends. Full variable domain (rest looked up from reference TRBV2 and TRBJ2-1): EPEVTQTPSHQVTQMGQEVILRCVPISNHLYFYWYRQILGQKVEFLVSFYNNEISEKSEIFDDQFSVERPDGSNFTLKIRSTKLEDSAMYFCASPLAKFSYNEQFFGPGTRLTVL.

This clone was seen many times. The chain carries TRBV5-6 and TRBJ2-7, with 10 positions matching TRBD2. This CDR3 is built from 15 residues. Germline CDR1 SGHDT, CDR2 YYEEEE. Trimming cost V 3 bases and J 2 bases; bases outside gene matches: 5. The CDR3 nucleotides read TGTGCCAGCAGCTCCCTACTAGCGGGGACCTACGAGCAGTACTTC. It encodes CASSSLLAGTYEQYF.

The chain uses TRBV5-6 and TRBJ1-5, with a tentative D call TRBD1 (5 bases). CDR1 is SGHDT, CDR2 YYEEEE, per germline. Trimming left V 3 bases short and J 7 bases short, with 17 bases between. The CDR3 loop spans 15 amino acids. In DNA, the CDR3 is TGTGCCAGCAGCTCCGCCGGGGGGGATAGGCAGCCCCAGCATTTT. Protein sequence: CASSSAGGDRQPQHF.

This clone appeared a few times. This chain joins TRBV6-4 and TRBJ2-7; no clear D gene. There are 17 residues in the CDR3. Germline V gene sequence: CDR1 MRHNA, CDR2 SNTAGT. Trimming stripped 10 bases from V and 4 bases from J, with 29 bases between. The CDR3 sequence: CATKWVMDRSVLYEQYF. CDR3 nucleotides: TGTGCCACCAAGTGGGTTATGGACCGCTCCGTGTTGTACGAGCAGTACTTC.

This clone was observed a single time. The genes are TRBV15 and TRBJ2-7, with no clear D. V was trimmed by 1 base and J by 3 bases, leaving 10 bases between them. CDR1 is LNHNV, CDR2 YYDKDF, per germline (reference sequence). CDR3 length equals 14 residues. The CDR3 coding sequence is TGTGCCACCAGCAGAGCCAGTATTGGCTACGAGCAGTACTTC. It encodes CATSRASIGYEQYF.

This clone has only a few counts. This chain connects TRBV7-6 to TRBJ2-5; the D gene could be TRBD1 or TRBD2 (6 bases each). This CDR3 comprises 16 residues. Germline V gene lookup returns CDR1 SGHVS and CDR2 FNYEAQ. The V end was cut by 1 base, the J end by 4 bases, with 16 bases between. CDR3 DNA sequence: TGTGCCAGCAGCTTAGATCAAGGGGGGTTCATAGAGACCCAGTACTTC. Amino acid sequence: CASSLDQGGFIETQYF.

The chain recombines TRBV19 with TRBJ2-7; the match to TRBD1 covers 8 bases. The length of the CDR3 is 15 residues. V was pared by 6 bases and J by 1 base, with 8 bases of the junction left unmatched. From germline, CDR1 is LNHDA and CDR2 SQIVND (reference sequence). The CDR3 region has the DNA TGTGCCAGTAGCCTAACACGGACAGGGTCCTACGAGCAGTACTTC. Encoded protein: CASSLTRTGSYEQYF.

This clone has just a few counts. The V and J genes are TRBV6-5 and TRBJ1-2; D call uncertain. V lost 5 bases, J lost 8 bases, and 21 bases lay in between. Per the germline V gene, CDR1 is MNHEY and CDR2 is SVGAGI. The length of the CDR3 is 15 residues. The CDR3 is CASSGIQGRTRGYTF. Written as DNA, the CDR3 is TGTGCCAGCAGTGGAATCCAAGGCAGAACGAGGGGCTACACCTTC.

The chain joins TRBV5-4 to TRBJ2-3; D is possibly TRBD1 (6 bases). The CDR3 totals 13 residues. CDR1 and CDR2 (germline): SGHNT, YYREEE (reference sequence). The V end was cut by 5 bases, the J end by 11 bases, with 18 bases between. The chain's CDR3 is CASSGIQGKGQYF. CDR3 bases: TGTGCCAGCAGTGGGATACAGGGTAAAGGGCAGTATTTT.

There are a few counts of this clone. The J gene is TRBJ1-5, the V gene TRBV27; D is perhaps TRBD1 (5 bases). V lost 5 bases, J lost 4 bases, and 15 bases lay in between. Looked up from germline, CDR1 is MNHEY and CDR2 is SMNVEV (reference sequence). The CDR3 loop spans 15 amino acids. The CDR3 is CASSLKGRGNQPQHF. In DNA form, the CDR3 reads TGTGCCAGCAGTCTAAAGGGACGGGGGAATCAGCCCCAGCATTTT.

V and J are TRBV6-1 and TRBJ1-1; the D gene is possibly TRBD1 (6 bases). Germline lookup yields CDR1 MNHNS and CDR2 SASEGT. CDR3 length equals 14 residues. V was pared by 7 bases and J by 1 base, with 13 bases between. CDR3 coding DNA: TGTGCCAGCATTAAACAGGGAAAGAACACTGAAGCTTTCTTT. Protein sequence: CASIKQGKNTEAFF.